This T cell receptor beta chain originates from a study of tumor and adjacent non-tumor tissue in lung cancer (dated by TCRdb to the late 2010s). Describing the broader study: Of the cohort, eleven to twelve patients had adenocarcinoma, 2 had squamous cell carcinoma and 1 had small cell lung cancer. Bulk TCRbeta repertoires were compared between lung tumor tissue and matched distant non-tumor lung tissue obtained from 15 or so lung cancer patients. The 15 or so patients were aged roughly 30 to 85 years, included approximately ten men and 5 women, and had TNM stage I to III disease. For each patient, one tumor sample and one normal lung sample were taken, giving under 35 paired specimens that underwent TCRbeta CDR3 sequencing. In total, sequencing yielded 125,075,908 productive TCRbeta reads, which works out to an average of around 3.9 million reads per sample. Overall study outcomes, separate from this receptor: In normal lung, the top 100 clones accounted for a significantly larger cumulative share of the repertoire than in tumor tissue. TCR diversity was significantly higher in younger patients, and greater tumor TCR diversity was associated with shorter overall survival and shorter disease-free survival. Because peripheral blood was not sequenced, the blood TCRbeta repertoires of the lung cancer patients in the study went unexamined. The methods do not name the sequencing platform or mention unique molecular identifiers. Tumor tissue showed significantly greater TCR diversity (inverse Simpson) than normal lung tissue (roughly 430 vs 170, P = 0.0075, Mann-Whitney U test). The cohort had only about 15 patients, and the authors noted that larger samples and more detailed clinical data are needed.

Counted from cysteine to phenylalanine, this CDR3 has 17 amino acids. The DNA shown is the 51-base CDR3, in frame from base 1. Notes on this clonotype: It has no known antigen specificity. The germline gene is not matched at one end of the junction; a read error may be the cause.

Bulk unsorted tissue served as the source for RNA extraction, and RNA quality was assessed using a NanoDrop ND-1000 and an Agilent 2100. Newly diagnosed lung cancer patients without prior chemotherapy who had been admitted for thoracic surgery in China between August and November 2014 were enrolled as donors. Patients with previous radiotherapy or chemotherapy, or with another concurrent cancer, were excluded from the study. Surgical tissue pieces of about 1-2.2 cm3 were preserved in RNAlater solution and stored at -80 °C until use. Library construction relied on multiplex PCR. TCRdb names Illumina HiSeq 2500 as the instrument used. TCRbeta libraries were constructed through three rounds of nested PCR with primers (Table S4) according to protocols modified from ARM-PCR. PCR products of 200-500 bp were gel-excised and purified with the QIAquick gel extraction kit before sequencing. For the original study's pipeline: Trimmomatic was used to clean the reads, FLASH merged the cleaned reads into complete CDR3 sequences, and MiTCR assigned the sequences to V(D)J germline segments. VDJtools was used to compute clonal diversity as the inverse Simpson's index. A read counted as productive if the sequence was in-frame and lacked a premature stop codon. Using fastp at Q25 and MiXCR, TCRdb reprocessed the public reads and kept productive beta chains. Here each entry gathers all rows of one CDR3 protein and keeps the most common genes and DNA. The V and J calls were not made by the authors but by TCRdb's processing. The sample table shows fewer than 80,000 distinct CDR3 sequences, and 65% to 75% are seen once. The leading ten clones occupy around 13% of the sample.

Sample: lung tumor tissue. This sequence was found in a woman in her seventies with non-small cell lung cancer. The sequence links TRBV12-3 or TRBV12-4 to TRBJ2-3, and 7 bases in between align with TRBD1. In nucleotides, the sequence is TGTGACAGCAGTTTAGGGGGCCCAGGGGGAACCACAGATACTCAGTATTTT. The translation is CDSSLGGPGGTTDTQYF.